Following are 28 T cell receptor beta chains from one sample sequenced in a study of cytomegalovirus exposure and HLA in healthy donors. Amplification used 60 Vbeta primers and 13 Jbeta primers. Libraries were prepared by immunoSEQ multiplex PCR; TCRdb keeps only in-frame clonotypes and omits some of them. The sample contains approximately 120,000 clones, roughly three quarters of which appear only once. What was sequenced was PBMCs. The source is a young woman in good health and CMV-seronegative.

The J gene is TRBJ1-3, the V gene TRBV19; 7 bases align to TRBD1. The CDR3 consists of 17 residues. Germline V gene sequence: CDR1 LNHDA, CDR2 SQIVND (reference sequence). The CDR3: CATSVWGRGFSGNTIYF. The CDR3, as DNA: TGTGCAACGAGCGTGTGGGGCAGGGGGTTTTCTGGAAACACCATATATTTT.

This sequence joins TRBV7-2 and TRBJ1-2; no clear D gene. Germline-derived CDR1 and CDR2 are SGHTA and FQGNSA. This CDR3 is built from 14 residues. With 0 bases removed from V and 2 bases from J, the gap between germline ends came to 7 bases. The chain's CDR3 is CASSLAHQNYGYTF. Written as DNA, the CDR3 is TGTGCCAGCAGCTTAGCACACCAGAACTATGGCTACACCTTC. The complete variable domain, with remaining parts taken from reference TRBV7-2 and TRBJ1-2, reads GAGVSQSPSNKVTEKGKDVELRCDPISGHTALYWYRQSLGQGLEFLIYFQGNSAPDKSGLPSDRFSAERTGGSVSTLTIQRTQQEDSAVYLCASSLAHQNYGYTFGSGTRLTVV.

V gene TRBV7-2 combines with J gene TRBJ2-1, with a weak D call TRBD2 (5 bases). The CDR3 extends over 14 amino acids. Trimming pared 1 base from V and 7 bases from J, leaving 11 bases between. Germline-derived CDR1 and CDR2 are SGHTA and FQGNSA. CDR3 sequence reads: CASSLGGTRNEQFF. DNA for the CDR3: TGTGCCAGCAGCTTAGGAGGTACTAGGAATGAGCAGTTCTTC.

V usage is TRBV25-1 and J usage is TRBJ2-5, with 7 bases that match TRBD2. The V gene's germline CDR1 is MGHDK and CDR2 SYGVNS. Trimming removed 7 bases from V and 4 bases from J; junction bases left unmatched: 6. This CDR3 has 13 amino acids. The CDR3 loop is CASNHGGRETQYF. CDR3 DNA sequence: TGTGCCAGCAACCACGGGGGGAGAGAGACCCAGTACTTC.

The V gene is TRBV9, the J gene TRBJ2-6; TRBD1 matches at 7 bases. This CDR3 region has 15 residues. The V gene end was trimmed by 3 bases and the J gene end by 2 bases; junction bases not matched to a gene: 2. Germline-derived CDR1 and CDR2 are SGDLS and YYNGEE. The CDR3 DNA reads TGTGCCAGCAGCGCAGACAGGGCTGGGGCCAACGTCCTGACTTTC. This codes for CASSADRAGANVLTF.

The chain is built from TRBV5-6 and TRBJ1-1; the D is unclear. The germline CDR1 and CDR2 sequences are SGHDT and YYEEEE. The CDR3 loop spans 12 amino acids. Deletions cut 4 bases from V and 1 base from J, with 5 bases between. CDR3 in DNA: TGTGCCAGCAGCCCAGGGAACACTGAAGCTTTCTTT. Its protein is CASSPGNTEAFF.

The chain is built from TRBV6-5 and TRBJ1-2; 12 bases are shared with TRBD1. The CDR3 is 16 amino acids. CDR1 is MNHEY and CDR2 is SVGAGI in the germline V gene. With 0 bases clipped from V and 7 bases from J, the junction kept 6 bases outside the gene matches. CDR3 coding DNA: TGTGCCAGCAGTTACTCCTACCGGGACAGGGGGCTTGGCTACACCTTC. Its translation is CASSYSYRDRGLGYTF.

The rearrangement joins TRBV30 to TRBJ1-2; TRBD1 agrees at 7 bases. Unmatched junction bases numbered 4, after V lost 7 bases and J lost 2 bases. The V gene's germline CDR1 is GTSNPN and CDR2 SVGIG (reference sequence). The CDR3 is made up of 12 amino acids. The DNA for the CDR3 is TGTGCCTTTCGGGACAGCAACTATGGCTACACCTTC. Residues: CAFRDSNYGYTF.

J is TRBJ2-2 and V is TRBV2, with 9 positions matching TRBD2. Germline V gene sequence: CDR1 SNHLY, CDR2 FYNNEI. CDR3 length equals 15 residues. Losses at the gene ends were 8 bases for V and 3 bases for J; bases not matched to a gene: 7. CDR3 in amino acids: CASGGRALHTGELFF. For the CDR3, the DNA is TGTGCCAGCGGCGGGAGGGCCTTACACACCGGGGAGCTGTTTTTT.

The sample holds one count of this clone. The chain carries TRBV5-1 and TRBJ2-7, with TRBD2 identical over 14 bases. Germline V CDR1 and CDR2: SGHRS, YFSETQ. The CDR3 is made up of 19 amino acids. V was clipped by 3 bases and J by 3 bases; unmatched bases: 14. The CDR3: CASSSRSARTSGRYYEQYF. The CDR3 region has the DNA TGCGCCAGCAGCTCTAGATCAGCCCGGACTAGCGGGAGGTACTACGAGCAGTACTTC.

The rearrangement links TRBV7-2 to TRBJ2-3; D remains unclear. Trimming shortened V by 1 base and J by 9 bases, and 17 bases separated the two germline ends. The length of the CDR3 is 15 residues. Germline CDR1 SGHTA, CDR2 FQGNSA. The CDR3 nucleotides read TGTGCCAGCAGCTTAGAATACAGCAGACGTGGGACGCAGTATTTT. It yields the protein CASSLEYSRRGTQYF. Filled out from reference TRBV7-2 and TRBJ2-3, the complete variable domain reads GAGVSQSPSNKVTEKGKDVELRCDPISGHTALYWYRQSLGQGLEFLIYFQGNSAPDKSGLPSDRFSAERTGGSVSTLTIQRTQQEDSAVYLCASSLEYSRRGTQYFGPGTRLTVL.

The V gene is TRBV27, the J gene TRBJ1-6; the D gene is possibly TRBD1 (6 bases). Trimming cost V 4 bases and J 7 bases, with 11 bases left between them. This CDR3 contains 14 residues. Germline assignment: CDR1 MNHEY and CDR2 SMNVEV (reference sequence). The CDR3 DNA is TGTGCCAGCAGTTATACAGGGTTCAATTCACCCCTCCACTTT. It encodes CASSYTGFNSPLHF.

This clone appeared a few times. This sequence joins TRBV7-9 and TRBJ2-1, with D unclear. The CDR3 has 15 residues. Trimming removed 4 bases at V and 0 bases at J, with 10 bases between. Germline V gives CDR1 SEHNR, CDR2 FQNEAQ (reference sequence). The CDR3 DNA reads TGTGCCAGCAGCTCGAAGTGGAGCTCCTACAATGAGCAGTTCTTC. Its translation is CASSSKWSSYNEQFF.

The rearrangement uses TRBV9 and TRBJ2-3, with D perhaps matching TRBD2 (6 bases). The CDR3 has 16 amino acids. Germline CDR1 and CDR2: SGDLS and YYNGEE. V was shortened by 4 bases and J by 0 bases, with 15 bases between the two germline ends. The CDR3 region has the DNA TGTGCCAGCAGCAGAATGGGACTGATAAGCACAGATACGCAGTATTTT. This translates into CASSRMGLISTDTQYF. Supplemented by reference TRBV9 and TRBJ2-3, the full variable domain reads DSGVTQTPKHLITATGQRVTLRCSPRSGDLSVYWYQQSLDQGLQFLIQYYNGEERAKGNILERFSAQQFPDLHSELNLSSLELGDSALYFCASSRMGLISTDTQYFGPGTRLTVL.

The V call is TRBV5-6, the J call TRBJ2-5; no definite D call. The CDR3 totals 13 residues. Germline CDR1 and CDR2: SGHDT and YYEEEE. The V end was cut by 2 bases, the J end by 1 base, with 6 bases between. CDR3 nucleotides: TGTGCCAGCAGCTTCCGAGCCCAAGAGACCCAGTACTTC. It translates to CASSFRAQETQYF.

This clone was seen a few times. The chain has TRBV18 and TRBJ2-7, with TRBD1 identical over 9 bases. This CDR3 region has 14 residues. CDR1 is KGHSH and CDR2 is LQKENI in the germline V gene. V shed 6 bases, J shed 4 bases, and the junction held 7 bases outside the gene matches. CDR3 nucleotide sequence: TGTGCCAGCTCTCGACAGGGGGGTACTTACGAGCAGTACTTC. It encodes CASSRQGGTYEQYF.

Here the CDR3 reads CASSYRSGSYEQYF. CDR3 in DNA: TGTGCCAGCAGTTACCGAAGCGGATCCTACGAGCAGTACTTC. The rearrangement links TRBV6-5 to TRBJ2-7; maybe TRBD2 (5 bases). Trimming left V 2 bases short and J 1 base short, with 9 bases between. Per the germline V gene, CDR1 is MNHEY and CDR2 is SVGAGI. The CDR3 has 14 amino acids.

The CDR3 sequence is CASSSLDPRREGQTDTQYF. CDR3 bases: TGTGCCAGCAGCTCATTAGATCCCCGGCGGGAGGGCCAAACAGATACGCAGTATTTT. This chain uses TRBV11-2 with TRBJ2-3; 9 nucleotides align to TRBD2. The trim removed 4 bases at V and 3 bases at J, leaving 17 bases unmatched. The CDR3 is 19 amino acids. Germline V gives CDR1 SGHAT, CDR2 FQNNGV. The whole variable domain, filled in from reference TRBV11-2 and TRBJ2-3, reads EAGVAQSPRYKIIEKRQSVAFWCNPISGHATLYWYQQILGQGPKLLIQFQNNGVVDDSQLPKDRFSAERLKGVDSTLKIQPAKLEDSAVYLCASSSLDPRREGQTDTQYFGPGTRLTVL.

The chain links TRBV19 to TRBJ1-3, with 7 positions matching TRBD1. Losses at the gene ends were 5 bases for V and 0 bases for J; bases not matched to a gene: 4. This CDR3 is 15 amino acids long. Germline V gene lookup returns CDR1 LNHDA and CDR2 SQIVND (reference sequence). DNA of the CDR3: TGTGCCAGTAGTTTCCGGGACAGCTCTGGAAACACCATATATTTT. As protein: CASSFRDSSGNTIYF.

Of note for this clone: The same CDR3 also results from other DNA sequences found in this sample. The CDR3 loop is CASSQGRLVYEQYF. CDR3 coding DNA: TGCGCCAGCAGCCAAGGGAGACTAGTCTACGAGCAGTACTTC. The genes are TRBV4-1 and TRBJ2-7; weak D call: TRBD2 (6 bases). V was cut by 1 base and J by 3 bases, with 10 bases left in between. Germline CDR1 is MGHRA and CDR2 is YSYEKL. The CDR3 is made up of 14 amino acids.

This chain uses TRBV27 with TRBJ2-5, with 9 bases identical to TRBD1. Germline assignment: CDR1 MNHEY and CDR2 SMNVEV (reference sequence). The J segment lost 7 bases and the V segment lost 4 bases, leaving 16 bases of the junction unmatched. The CDR3 contains 17 residues. The CDR3 region has the DNA TGTGCCAGCAGTTCCCGGACAGGGGTAGCGCTCGGGCCGACCCAGTACTTC. Translated: CASSSRTGVALGPTQYF.

This clone was counted between two and nine times. The chain combines TRBV4-1 with TRBJ1-5, with D tentatively TRBD1 (6 bases). CDR1 is MGHRA and CDR2 is YSYEKL in the germline V gene. The V end lost 0 bases, the J end lost 6 bases, and 18 bases lay between the germline ends. The CDR3 is made up of 17 amino acids. In nucleotides, the CDR3 is TGCGCCAGCAGCCAAGATGTAGGGCAGGGGATGGGTCAGCCCCAGCATTTT. Its translation is CASSQDVGQGMGQPQHF.

V usage is TRBV10-1 and J usage is TRBJ1-6, with D uncertain. The V gene lost 2 bases and the J gene lost 9 bases, with 11 bases spanning the gap. Germline V gene data show CDR1 as WNHNN and CDR2 as SYGVQD (reference sequence). The CDR3 runs 14 residues. Written as DNA, the CDR3 is TGCGCCAGCAGTGAGGGGCAAGAGTGTTCACCCCTCCACTTT. It translates to CASSEGQECSPLHF.

This clone was counted between two and nine times. For the CDR3, the DNA is TGTGCCATCGGGGACCACACGGGGGGGACTGAAGCTTTCTTT. This encodes CAIGDHTGGTEAFF. The chain recombines TRBV10-3 with TRBJ1-1; TRBD1 might be the D (5 bases). The V gene's germline CDR1 is ENHRY and CDR2 SYGVKD. This CDR3 has 14 residues. V was clipped by 8 bases and J by 5 bases, with 18 bases between them.

In its sample, this clone was seen a few times. V is TRBV6-5 and J is TRBJ2-1, with TRBD2 identical over 8 bases. The germline CDR1 and CDR2 sequences are MNHEY and SVGAGI. Trimming took 6 bases from V and 0 from J; bases not matched to a gene: 4. The CDR3 runs to 15 residues. CDR3 nucleotide sequence: TGTGCCAGCAGACTTAGCGGGACCTCCTACAATGAGCAGTTCTTC. This codes for CASRLSGTSYNEQFF.

V is TRBV9 and J is TRBJ2-5, with D tentatively TRBD1 (5 bases). CDR3 size: 16 residues. Per the germline V gene, CDR1 is SGDLS and CDR2 is YYNGEE. V was trimmed by 1 base and J by 2 bases, leaving 15 bases between them. In DNA, the CDR3 is TGTGCCAGCAGCGTAACGGGCAGGACACTTCAAGAGACCCAGTACTTC. Protein product: CASSVTGRTLQETQYF. Looking up the rest from reference TRBV9 and TRBJ2-5 gives the full variable domain: DSGVTQTPKHLITATGQRVTLRCSPRSGDLSVYWYQQSLDQGLQFLIQYYNGEERAKGNILERFSAQQFPDLHSELNLSSLELGDSALYFCASSVTGRTLQETQYFGPGTRLLVL.

The chain is built from TRBV28 and TRBJ2-4; 12 positions agree with TRBD2. This CDR3 is built from 18 residues. With V trimmed by 5 bases and J by 2 bases, 10 bases remained unmatched. Germline CDR1 is MDHEN and CDR2 is SYDVKM. The CDR3 sequence is CASSDGLAGFLPKNIQYF. CDR3 coding DNA: TGTGCCAGCAGTGACGGACTAGCGGGGTTCCTTCCCAAAAACATTCAGTACTTC.

The chain links TRBV11-2 to TRBJ1-2; D remains ambiguous. The CDR3 extends over 12 amino acids. Germline V gene data show CDR1 as SGHAT and CDR2 as FQNNGV. The V end was cut by 1 base, the J end by 6 bases, with 6 bases between. The CDR3 protein is CASSLGANGYTF. Here the CDR3 DNA reads TGTGCCAGCAGCTTAGGGGCCAATGGCTACACCTTC.